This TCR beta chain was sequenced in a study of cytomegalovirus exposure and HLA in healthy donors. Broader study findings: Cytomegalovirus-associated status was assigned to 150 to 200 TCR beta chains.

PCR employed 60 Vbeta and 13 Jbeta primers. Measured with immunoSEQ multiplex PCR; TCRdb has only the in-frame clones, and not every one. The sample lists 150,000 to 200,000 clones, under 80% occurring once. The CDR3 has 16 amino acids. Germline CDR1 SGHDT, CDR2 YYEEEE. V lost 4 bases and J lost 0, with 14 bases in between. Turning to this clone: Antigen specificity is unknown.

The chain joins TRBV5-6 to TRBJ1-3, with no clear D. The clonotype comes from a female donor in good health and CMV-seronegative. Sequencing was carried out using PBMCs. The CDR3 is CASSPPARVSGNTIYF. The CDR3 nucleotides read TGTGCCAGCAGCCCGCCCGCGCGGGTCTCTGGAAACACCATATATTTT.